These T cell receptor beta chains were read from a single sample in a study of cytomegalovirus exposure and HLA in healthy donors. Assay used: immunoSEQ multiplex PCR; TCRdb lists only in-frame clones, some missing. Here the sample spans 130,000 or so clones, roughly 77% being singletons. The sequencing input was PBMCs. These receptors were obtained from a middle-aged man in good health and CMV-seronegative. Both conserved end residues are part of each CDR3. Each record gives: D gene, J gene, V gene, CDR3 length, clone size, CDR3 DNA, CDR3 protein. A D gene is named only where the DNA matches it firmly. Clone sizes are given selectively: once, few, many, or a class where the clone is expanded.

D: .
J: TRBJ2-2
V: TRBV29-1
length: 12
size: .
DNA: TGCAGCGTCGTACAGGACACCGGGGAGCTGTTTTTT
CDR3: CSVVQDTGELFF

D: TRBD1
J: TRBJ2-7
V: TRBV5-6
length: 15
size: .
DNA: TGTGCCAGCAGCTTGACCGGGACAGGGGGCTACGAGCAGTACTTC
CDR3: CASSLTGTGGYEQYF

D: .
J: TRBJ1-5
V: TRBV27
length: 15
size: few
DNA: TGTGCCAGCAGTTTAAGCCGAGGAAACAATCAGCCCCAGCATTTT
CDR3: CASSLSRGNNQPQHF

D: .
J: TRBJ1-3
V: TRBV15
length: 15
size: .
DNA: TGTGCCACCAGCAGAGACCCCAACGGTGGAAACACCATATATTTT
CDR3: CATSRDPNGGNTIYF

D: TRBD2
J: TRBJ2-3
V: TRBV5-1
length: 15
size: .
DNA: TGCGCCAGCAGCTCCGGACTAGCGACAACAGATACGCAGTATTTT
CDR3: CASSSGLATTDTQYF

D: TRBD2
J: TRBJ2-1
V: TRBV11-2
length: 15
size: few
DNA: TGTGCCAGCACCCTTGGAGCGGGGGGAATCAATGAGCAGTTCTTC
CDR3: CASTLGAGGINEQFF

D: TRBD1
J: TRBJ2-5
V: TRBV7-2
length: 16
size: .
DNA: TGTGCCAGCAGCTTATTAGTAGGGACAGCACAAGAGACCCAGTACTTC
CDR3: CASSLLVGTAQETQYF

D: TRBD1
J: TRBJ1-1
V: TRBV18
length: 15
size: .
DNA: TGTGCCAGCTCACTTGGACAGGGGTGGGGCACTGAAGCTTTCTTT
CDR3: CASSLGQGWGTEAFF

D: TRBD2
J: TRBJ2-5
V: TRBV15
length: 14
size: .
DNA: TGTGCCACCAGAAGAGCGGGAGTGAAAGAGACCCAGTACTTC
CDR3: CATRRAGVKETQYF

D: .
J: TRBJ1-4
V: TRBV5-4
length: 16
size: .
DNA: TGTGCCAGCAGCCTCAATACCGGGGCAACTAATGAAAAACTGTTTTTT
CDR3: CASSLNTGATNEKLFF

D: .
J: TRBJ1-1
V: TRBV6-5
length: 15
size: .
DNA: TGTGCCAGCAGTTCAGGGCGATTAGGGGGCACTGAAGCTTTCTTT
CDR3: CASSSGRLGGTEAFF

D: TRBD1
J: TRBJ1-2
V: TRBV18
length: 14
size: .
DNA: TGTGCCAGCTCGCTCGGGACAGTAACTATGGACTACACCTTC
CDR3: CASSLGTVTMDYTF

D: .
J: TRBJ1-5
V: TRBV21-1
length: 16
size: .
DNA: TGTGCCAGCAGCAAAGCGGGGCCGTCAGACAATCAGCCCCAGCATTTT
CDR3: CASSKAGPSDNQPQHF

D: TRBD1
J: TRBJ1-2
V: TRBV5-6
length: 12
size: .
DNA: TGTGCCAGCAGCCGAGGGGACAGCGCGGACACCTTC
CDR3: CASSRGDSADTF

D: TRBD2
J: TRBJ2-3
V: TRBV5-6
length: 18
size: once
DNA: TGTGCCAGCAGCTTGGGGGTGACTAGCGGGGGGGCCCTAGATACGCAGTATTTT
CDR3: CASSLGVTSGGALDTQYF

D: TRBD2
J: TRBJ2-3
V: TRBV7-9
length: 15
size: .
DNA: TGTGCCAGCAGCTTGCTAGCGGGGGGTTCAGATACGCAGTATTTT
CDR3: CASSLLAGGSDTQYF

D: TRBD2
J: TRBJ2-7
V: TRBV11-1
length: 18
size: .
DNA: TGTGCCAGCAGCTACACCGGGACTAGCGGGGGGAACTCCTACGAGCAGTACTTC
CDR3: CASSYTGTSGGNSYEQYF

D: TRBD1
J: TRBJ1-1
V: TRBV28
length: 13
size: .
DNA: TGTGCCAGCAGCAACGAAAACAGGGGGCAAGCTTTCTTT
CDR3: CASSNENRGQAFF

D: TRBD1
J: TRBJ1-1
V: TRBV5-1
length: 16
size: .
DNA: TGCGCCAGCAGCTTTCGGACAGGGGGCCGGGGCACTGAAGCTTTCTTT
CDR3: CASSFRTGGRGTEAFF

D: .
J: TRBJ1-2
V: TRBV5-5
length: 13
size: .
DNA: TGTGCCAGCAGCCCAGGGCCCCGCTATGGCTACACCTTC
CDR3: CASSPGPRYGYTF

D: .
J: TRBJ2-2
V: TRBV11-3
length: 15
size: .
DNA: TGTGCCAGCAGCCGGACAGGGAGGGATACCGGGGAGCTGTTTTTT
CDR3: CASSRTGRDTGELFF

D: TRBD1
J: TRBJ1-5
V: TRBV28
length: 15
size: .
DNA: TGTGCCAGCAGTTCGCGAGGGACAGGGGGGAGGCCCCAGCATTTT
CDR3: CASSSRGTGGRPQHF

D: TRBD1
J: TRBJ2-7
V: TRBV6-5
length: 15
size: .
DNA: TGTGCCAGCAGTTACTCCAGGACAGGGCTCTACGAGCAGTACTTC
CDR3: CASSYSRTGLYEQYF

D: TRBD1
J: TRBJ2-1
V: TRBV9
length: 15
size: .
DNA: TGTGCCAGCAGCGCCCGACAGGGGGATTACAATGAGCAGTTCTTC
CDR3: CASSARQGDYNEQFF

D: .
J: TRBJ1-1
V: TRBV4-1
length: 17
size: .
DNA: TGCGCCAGCAGCCAAGAGGGAGGGGTCGGAGTGAACACTGAAGCTTTCTTT
CDR3: CASSQEGGVGVNTEAFF

D: TRBD1
J: TRBJ2-7
V: TRBV19
length: 17
size: .
DNA: TGTGCCAGTAGTATCGTGGCGGCGGGACAGGGCTTCTACGAGCAGTACTTC
CDR3: CASSIVAAGQGFYEQYF

D: .
J: TRBJ2-1
V: TRBV2
length: 14
size: .
DNA: TGTGCCAGCAGTGAGTCAGGGTTCCTCGGTGAGCAGTTCTTC
CDR3: CASSESGFLGEQFF

D: .
J: TRBJ1-5
V: TRBV28
length: 16
size: .
DNA: TGTGCCAGCAGTTTCAATACAGGGTCCGGAGGTGGGCCCCAGCATTTT
CDR3: CASSFNTGSGGGPQHF

D: TRBD1
J: TRBJ1-5
V: TRBV27
length: 14
size: .
DNA: TGTGCCAGCAGTTTATCGGGACAGTTACAGCCCCAGCATTTT
CDR3: CASSLSGQLQPQHF

D: TRBD1
J: TRBJ2-7
V: TRBV4-1
length: 16
size: .
DNA: TGCGCCAGCAGCCAAGACTTCCGGACAGGCCTTGGCGAGCAGTACTTC
CDR3: CASSQDFRTGLGEQYF

D: TRBD2
J: TRBJ2-3
V: TRBV27
length: 14
size: .
DNA: TGTGCCAGCAGTTTATCTCCCGGGGGGGATACGCAGTATTTT
CDR3: CASSLSPGGDTQYF

D: TRBD1
J: TRBJ2-7
V: TRBV15
length: 15
size: .
DNA: TGTGCCACCAGCAGAGAAGGGGACAGTACCTACGAGCAGTACTTC
CDR3: CATSREGDSTYEQYF

D: .
J: TRBJ2-7
V: TRBV9
length: 15
size: .
DNA: TGTGCCAGCAGCGTAGATGGAGGAGACTTCTACGAGCAGTACTTC
CDR3: CASSVDGGDFYEQYF

D: .
J: TRBJ2-1
V: TRBV7-3
length: 15
size: .
DNA: TGTGCCAGCAGCTTAATAGGAGGCGGATACAATGAGCAGTTCTTC
CDR3: CASSLIGGGYNEQFF

D: .
J: TRBJ2-7
V: TRBV15
length: 13
size: few
DNA: TGTGCCACCGCCAAAGGGGGGGGCTACGAGCAGTACTTC
CDR3: CATAKGGGYEQYF

D: .
J: TRBJ2-7
V: TRBV6-5
length: 15
size: .
DNA: TGTGCCAGCAGGCAGACGGTTACTACTTCCTACGAGCAGTACTTC
CDR3: CASRQTVTTSYEQYF

D: TRBD1
J: TRBJ1-5
V: TRBV6-5
length: 15
size: .
DNA: TGTGCCAGCAGAGAAACCGGGACAGGGAATCAGCCCCAGCATTTT
CDR3: CASRETGTGNQPQHF

D: .
J: TRBJ1-2
V: TRBV7-6
length: 17
size: .
DNA: TGTGCCAGCAGCTTATTTGTGGCAGGCGGGAGGGAGAATGGCTACACCTTC
CDR3: CASSLFVAGGRENGYTF

D: .
J: TRBJ1-4
V: TRBV5-1
length: 14
size: few
DNA: TGCGCCAGCAGCCGCGAGGACAGTAATGAAAAACTGTTTTTT
CDR3: CASSREDSNEKLFF

D: .
J: TRBJ1-1
V: TRBV27
length: 16
size: .
DNA: TGTGCCAGCAGTTTATCGCGGAACACTCTGAACACTGAAGCTTTCTTT
CDR3: CASSLSRNTLNTEAFF

D: TRBD2
J: TRBJ2-1
V: TRBV12-5
length: 17
size: once
DNA: TGTGCTAGTGGTTTAAGACTAGCGGGGGCCCCGAACAATGAGCAGTTCTTC
CDR3: CASGLRLAGAPNNEQFF

D: TRBD1
J: TRBJ1-3
V: TRBV2
length: 16
size: .
DNA: TGTGCCAGCAGCCAAACCCGGACAGGGGCTGGAAACACCATATATTTT
CDR3: CASSQTRTGAGNTIYF

D: .
J: TRBJ1-4
V: TRBV6-1
length: 15
size: .
DNA: TGTGCCAGCAGTGAAGCAAAGCCAACTAATGAAAAACTGTTTTTT
CDR3: CASSEAKPTNEKLFF

D: TRBD1
J: TRBJ1-5
V: TRBV2
length: 14
size: .
DNA: TGTGCCAGCAGCAGGGGGACGGTACGGCAGCCCCAGCATTTT
CDR3: CASSRGTVRQPQHF

D: .
J: TRBJ1-1
V: TRBV28
length: 12
size: .
DNA: TGTGCCAGCATTTCCAGGATCACTGAAGCTTTCTTT
CDR3: CASISRITEAFF

D: TRBD2
J: TRBJ2-5
V: TRBV5-4
length: 14
size: .
DNA: TGTGCCAGCAGTTCTAGCGGGGCAGCAGAGACCCAGTACTTC
CDR3: CASSSSGAAETQYF

D: TRBD2
J: TRBJ2-7
V: TRBV7-6
length: 17
size: .
DNA: TGTGCCAGCAGCTTAGCCGCGGGACTAGCGGGAGCCTACGAGCAGTACTTC
CDR3: CASSLAAGLAGAYEQYF

D: TRBD2
J: TRBJ2-1
V: TRBV7-9
length: 16
size: .
DNA: TGTGCCAGCAGCTTAGCAGGGCGGGGGGGGAACCATGAGCAGTTCTTC
CDR3: CASSLAGRGGNHEQFF

D: TRBD1
J: TRBJ2-4
V: TRBV9
length: 14
size: .
DNA: TGTGCCAGCAGCTTGGAGGACAGGAAAAACATTCAGTACTTC
CDR3: CASSLEDRKNIQYF

D: .
J: TRBJ2-7
V: TRBV15
length: 14
size: .
DNA: TGTGCCACCGCCCGGCGCGGGGAAAACTACGAGCAGTACTTC
CDR3: CATARRGENYEQYF

D: TRBD1
J: TRBJ2-7
V: TRBV2
length: 14
size: .
DNA: TGTACCAGCACCCAGGGGCAGGGGGCGCGTGAGCAGTACTTC
CDR3: CTSTQGQGAREQYF

D: TRBD2
J: TRBJ2-3
V: TRBV4-2
length: 16
size: .
DNA: TGTGCCAGCAGCCAAGTCCCGGGGGGGCCCACAGATACGCAGTATTTT
CDR3: CASSQVPGGPTDTQYF

D: .
J: TRBJ2-3
V: TRBV5-6
length: 14
size: once
DNA: TGTGCCAGCAGCTTGTTATCTAGTTCAGATACGCAGTATTTT
CDR3: CASSLLSSSDTQYF

D: TRBD2
J: TRBJ2-2
V: TRBV23-1
length: 14
size: .
DNA: TGCGCCAGCGTTTCCGGGACTAGCTTCGGGGAGCTGTTTTTT
CDR3: CASVSGTSFGELFF

D: .
J: TRBJ1-6
V: TRBV4-1
length: 17
size: few
DNA: TGCGCCAGCAGCCAAGTTCCTATCGTGCAGGGATCTTCACCCCTCCACTTT
CDR3: CASSQVPIVQGSSPLHF

D: .
J: TRBJ2-5
V: TRBV10-2
length: 12
size: .
DNA: TGCGCCAGCAGTCCTGGGAGTGAGACCCAGTACTTC
CDR3: CASSPGSETQYF

D: .
J: TRBJ1-2
V: TRBV13
length: 13
size: .
DNA: TGTGCCAGCAGCTTAGGTAACTATGGTGGCTACACCTTC
CDR3: CASSLGNYGGYTF

D: TRBD1
J: TRBJ2-7
V: TRBV18
length: 13
size: .
DNA: TGTGCCAGCTCACCCGAACAGGGGGCCGAGCAGTACTTC
CDR3: CASSPEQGAEQYF